Below are 21 T cell receptor beta chains sequenced from a single sample in a study of cytomegalovirus exposure and HLA in healthy donors. The PCR ran on 60 Vbeta and 13 Jbeta primers. TCRdb keeps only in-frame clones here, not all; method: immunoSEQ multiplex PCR. The repertoire holds fewer than 80,000 clones, roughly two thirds seen once, with 6.5% to 7.5% in the top ten. The sequencing sample was made of PBMCs. The receptor set was obtained from a woman aged 50 to 65 in good health and CMV-seropositive.

CDR3 sequence reads: CASSVGAGVAKNIQYF. In DNA, the CDR3 is TGTGCCAGCAGCGTAGGAGCGGGGGTAGCCAAAAACATTCAGTACTTC. The V and J genes are TRBV9 and TRBJ2-4, with 8 bases fitting TRBD2. The CDR3 covers 16 residues. The ends lost 0 bases at V and 0 bases at J; junction bases unmatched: 2. Germline V CDR1 and CDR2: SGDLS, YYNGEE.

This chain joins TRBV13 and TRBJ2-6; 8 positions agree with TRBD1. CDR1 PRHDT and CDR2 FYEKMQ come from the germline V gene (reference sequence). V was pared by 5 bases and J by 1 base, with 13 bases of the junction left unmatched. The CDR3 sequence is 19 residues long. CDR3 sequence: CASSPRTGKVSSGANVLTF. DNA of the CDR3: TGTGCCAGCAGCCCGAGGACAGGGAAGGTTTCTTCTGGGGCCAACGTCCTGACTTTC.

J is TRBJ1-3 and V is TRBV5-1, with D possibly being TRBD1 (6 bases). V gave up 3 bases and J gave up 3 bases, with 25 bases separating them. The CDR3 runs 19 residues. Germline loops: CDR1 SGHRS, CDR2 YFSETQ. As DNA, the CDR3 is TGCGCCAGCAGCTCCTCCGTACACGCGGGGGCACTGTATGGAAACACCATATATTTT. Translated, it gives CASSSSVHAGALYGNTIYF.

The chain joins TRBV6-1 to TRBJ2-3; unclear D gene. The CDR3 runs 11 residues. The V gene lost 8 bases and the J gene lost 4 bases, with 7 bases spanning the gap. The germline CDR1 and CDR2 sequences are MNHNS and SASEGT. For the CDR3, the DNA is TGTGCCAGCTCCTTAGCAGATACGCAGTATTTT. It translates to CASSLADTQYF.

The chain carries TRBV6-5 and TRBJ2-7; D is ambiguous. The CDR3 extends over 12 amino acids. The germline V gene has CDR1 MNHEY and CDR2 SVGAGI. Trimming left V 5 bases short and J 7 bases short, with 12 bases between. CDR3 amino acids: CASSGVLGEQYV. CDR3 nucleotide sequence: TGTGCCAGCAGTGGAGTACTGGGAGAGCAGTACGTC.

The V gene is TRBV6-1, the J gene TRBJ1-2; possible D gene TRBD1, 5 bases. This CDR3 spans 15 amino acids. Trimming stripped 3 bases from V and 4 bases from J, with 15 bases between. Germline V gene data show CDR1 as MNHNS and CDR2 as SASEGT. In DNA, the CDR3 is TGTGCCAGCAGTGATAAGGGGCGCAGCCCCTATGGCTACACCTTC. This gives the protein CASSDKGRSPYGYTF.

The chain couples TRBV5-1 to TRBJ2-6; a possible D gene is TRBD1 (6 bases). This CDR3 has 19 residues. With 0 bases removed from V and 0 bases from J, the gap between germline ends came to 16 bases. Germline CDR1 and CDR2: SGHRS and YFSETQ. CDR3 loop: CASSLEVGDTFSGANVLTF. The CDR3 nucleotides are TGCGCCAGCAGCTTGGAGGTTGGGGACACCTTCTCTGGGGCCAACGTCCTGACTTTC.

The V call is TRBV18, the J call TRBJ2-7; D is perhaps TRBD1 (6 bases). This CDR3 has 13 residues. Germline CDR1 KGHSH, CDR2 LQKENI. Trimming stripped 5 bases from V and 5 bases from J, with 13 bases between. The CDR3 DNA reads as TGTGCCAGCTCATTTGGGGGCAGGGACGAGCAGTACGTC. It yields the protein CASSFGGRDEQYV.

This clone was seen once. The V gene is TRBV29-1, the J gene TRBJ1-2; TRBD1 agrees at 7 bases. After removal of 6 bases from V and 6 bases from J, the junction contained 4 bases not matched to a gene. The CDR3 runs to 11 residues. The germline gives CDR1 SQVTM, CDR2 ANQGSEA. The DNA for the CDR3 is TGCAGCGTCTTACAGGGGAATGGCTACACCTTC. Translated, it gives CSVLQGNGYTF.

The gene calls are TRBV18 and TRBJ1-5; 7 nucleotides align to TRBD1. The CDR3 loop spans 14 amino acids. Trimming at V came to 3 bases and at J to 3 bases, leaving 2 bases not matched to a gene. Germline V gene lookup returns CDR1 KGHSH and CDR2 LQKENI. CDR3 loop: CASSPTGDNQPQHF. The CDR3 DNA reads as TGTGCCAGCTCACCCACAGGGGACAATCAGCCCCAGCATTTT.

The rearrangement uses TRBV5-1 and TRBJ1-5; 8 positions agree with TRBD1. V gave up 3 bases and J gave up 2 bases; unmatched junction bases: 1. Germline CDR1 and CDR2: SGHRS and YFSETQ. There are 14 residues in the CDR3. CDR3: CASSSGQGNQPQHF. The CDR3 region has the DNA TGCGCCAGCAGCTCGGGACAGGGCAATCAGCCCCAGCATTTT.

Only one count was recorded for this clone. CDR3 nucleotides: TGTGCCAGCTCACCACGGTTGGAAGGCAGGACAGGGGATATCGGGGAGCTGTTTTTT. Its protein is CASSPRLEGRTGDIGELFF. V and J are TRBV18 and TRBJ2-2, with 9 bases that match TRBD1. Germline V CDR1 and CDR2: KGHSH, LQKENI. The CDR3 extends over 19 amino acids. Losses at the gene ends were 1 base for V and 7 bases for J; bases not matched to a gene: 16.

The chain couples TRBV7-9 to TRBJ1-2, with D uncertain. This CDR3 comprises 15 residues. The germline V gene has CDR1 SEHNR and CDR2 FQNEAQ (reference sequence). V lost 3 bases and J 1 base, leaving 12 bases between the germline ends. The CDR3 reads CASSLLGGNNYGYTF. CDR3 nucleotides: TGTGCCAGCAGCTTGTTAGGCGGGAATAACTATGGCTACACCTTC.

This clone came up once. The chain joins TRBV9 to TRBJ1-2, with D possibly being TRBD1 (5 bases). Germline values: CDR1 SGDLS, CDR2 YYNGEE. The CDR3 spans 17 residues. The germline V and J ends were trimmed by 0 bases and 4 bases, with 19 bases remaining between them. The CDR3 DNA reads TGTGCCAGCAGCGTAGCTCAATCGAACAGGAGCCCCTATGGCTACACCTTC. Amino acids: CASSVAQSNRSPYGYTF.

The chain recombines TRBV6-1 with TRBJ1-1; D is uncertain. V gave up 3 bases and J gave up 5 bases, with 4 bases separating them. From germline, CDR1 is MNHNS and CDR2 SASEGT. The CDR3 covers 11 residues. The CDR3: CASSDMTEAFF. The DNA for the CDR3 is TGTGCCAGCAGTGATATGACTGAAGCTTTCTTT.

V usage is TRBV27 and J usage is TRBJ1-4, with D unclear. Germline CDR1 and CDR2: MNHEY and SMNVEV (reference sequence). V lost 5 bases and J lost 2, with 6 bases in between. The CDR3 extends over 13 amino acids. The CDR3 is CASSQSTNEKLFF. In DNA, the CDR3 is TGTGCCAGCAGTCAGTCCACTAATGAAAAACTGTTTTTT.

This chain joins TRBV14 and TRBJ2-6; maybe TRBD1 (6 bases). Looked up from germline, CDR1 is SGHDN and CDR2 is FVKESK. V lost 4 bases to trimming and J lost 0 bases, with 25 bases between them. The CDR3 totals 21 residues. CDR3 in amino acids: CASSPAPKWAGDISGANVLTF. CDR3 DNA sequence: TGTGCCAGCAGCCCGGCCCCTAAGTGGGCAGGGGACATCTCTGGGGCCAACGTCCTGACTTTC.

This clone was observed a handful of times. The genes are TRBV7-9 and TRBJ2-5; D might be TRBD2 (5 bases). The CDR3 has 16 residues. Germline CDR1 SEHNR, CDR2 FQNEAQ (reference sequence). Trimming left V 1 base short and J 2 bases short, with 14 bases between. The CDR3 bases are TGTGCCAGCAGCTTAGTACCGGGAAAAGGACAAGAGACCCAGTACTTC. Protein: CASSLVPGKGQETQYF.

The J gene is TRBJ1-5, the V gene TRBV18; 9 bases fit TRBD1. Germline V gene data show CDR1 as KGHSH and CDR2 as LQKENI. The CDR3 is 13 residues long. The V gene end was trimmed by 4 bases and the J gene end by 6 bases; junction bases not matched to a gene: 1. The CDR3 coding sequence is TGTGCCAGCTCACTACAGGGGGCTCAGCCCCAGCATTTT. Its translation: CASSLQGAQPQHF.

This clone was observed once. V is TRBV18 and J is TRBJ2-7; D is possibly TRBD2 (6 bases). The length of the CDR3 is 12 residues. V was shortened by 2 bases and J by 4 bases, with 6 bases between the two germline ends. Germline V gene sequence: CDR1 KGHSH, CDR2 LQKENI. The CDR3 nucleotides are TGTGCCAGCTCACCAGGAGGGTACGAGCAGTACTTC. The encoded protein is CASSPGGYEQYF.

The gene calls are TRBV18 and TRBJ2-2; a possible D gene is TRBD1 (7 bases). The germline CDR1 and CDR2 sequences are KGHSH and LQKENI. This CDR3 has 14 residues. The V end lost 6 bases, the J end lost 2 bases, and 10 bases lay between the germline ends. CDR3 protein: CASSEGANTGELFF. For the CDR3, the DNA is TGTGCCAGCTCGGAGGGGGCAAACACCGGGGAGCTGTTTTTT.